The 15 T cell receptor beta chains below all came from one sample that was sequenced in a study of shared clonotypes between healthy human individuals. Repertoires were generated with immunoSEQ multiplex PCR, while TCRdb's copy carries only in-frame clones and drops some. Counted here are fewer than 200,000 clones, 80% to 95% occurring once; the ten biggest clones make up around 0.067%. Sequencing input: naive CD4+ T cells sorted from blood. Subset here: CD45RA+ positively selected. All receptors come from a young woman in good health.

J is TRBJ2-1 and V is TRBV28; D remains ambiguous. Germline V gene data show CDR1 as MDHEN and CDR2 as SYDVKM. V was shortened by 5 bases and J by 7 bases, with 9 bases between the two germline ends. This CDR3 is 12 amino acids long. For the CDR3, the DNA is TGTGCCAGCAGTAATCCACGAAATGAGCAGTTCTTC. Translated, it gives CASSNPRNEQFF.

This chain connects TRBV9 to TRBJ1-5; 11 bases match TRBD1. The length of the CDR3 is 19 residues. Germline CDR1 SGDLS, CDR2 YYNGEE. After removal of 3 bases from V and 1 base from J, the junction contained 12 bases not matched to a gene. CDR3 residues: CASSASSDRGQGSNQPQHF. The DNA of the CDR3 is TGTGCCAGCAGCGCCTCCTCGGACAGGGGGCAGGGGAGCAATCAGCCCCAGCATTTT. Together with reference TRBV9 and TRBJ1-5, the CDR3 gives the full variable domain: DSGVTQTPKHLITATGQRVTLRCSPRSGDLSVYWYQQSLDQGLQFLIQYYNGEERAKGNILERFSAQQFPDLHSELNLSSLELGDSALYFCASSASSDRGQGSNQPQHFGDGTRLSIL.

V gene TRBV5-1 combines with J gene TRBJ2-7, with 12 bases matching TRBD2. The J segment lost 2 bases and the V segment lost 3 bases, leaving 6 bases of the junction unmatched. CDR1 and CDR2 (germline): SGHRS, YFSETQ. The CDR3 covers 16 residues. The DNA of the CDR3 is TGCGCCAGCAGCTGGACTAGCGGGATAAGGGCCTACGAGCAGTACTTC. Its protein is CASSWTSGIRAYEQYF. Full variable domain (outside the CDR3, taken from reference TRBV5-1 and TRBJ2-7): KAGVTQTPRYLIKTRGQQVTLSCSPISGHRSVSWYQQTPGQGLQFLFEYFSETQRNKGNFPGRFSGRQFSNSRSEMNVSTLELGDSALYLCASSWTSGIRAYEQYFGPGTRLTVT.

The chain carries TRBV6-5 and TRBJ2-5; a possible D gene is TRBD1 (5 bases). With the DNA end fitting TRBJ2-7 better, the J assignment may be wrong. CDR1 and CDR2 from the germline V gene are MNHEY and SVGAGI. The CDR3 totals 13 residues. CDR3 loop: CASRDTSSYEQYF. The CDR3 bases are TGTGCCAGCAGGGACACGAGCTCCTACGAGCAGTACTTC.

This rearrangement joins TRBV5-1 to TRBJ2-3; 9 bases match TRBD2. V lost 1 base to trimming and J lost 1 base; unmatched junction nucleotides: 4. The germline CDR1 and CDR2 sequences are SGHRS and YFSETQ. The CDR3 totals 16 residues. CDR3: CASSLLASGGTDTQYF. DNA for the CDR3: TGCGCCAGCAGCTTGTTGGCTAGCGGGGGCACAGATACGCAGTATTTT.

The J gene is TRBJ2-5, the V gene TRBV19; D ambiguous. With the DNA end fitting TRBJ2-7 better, the J assignment may be wrong. Germline-derived CDR1 and CDR2 are LNHDA and SQIVND (reference sequence). This CDR3 spans 13 amino acids. The CDR3 is CASSIPGRYEQYF. CDR3 in DNA: TGTGCCAGTAGTATTCCCGGACGCTACGAGCAGTACTTC.

The chain links TRBV27 to TRBJ2-1; D might be TRBD2 (6 bases). V lost 5 bases, J lost 3 bases, and 14 bases lay in between. This CDR3 is 15 amino acids long. Looked up from germline, CDR1 is MNHEY and CDR2 is SMNVEV (reference sequence). CDR3 coding DNA: TGTGCCAGCAGTAGGCGGGACCTTAGCTACAATGAGCAGTTCTTC. Translating it yields CASSRRDLSYNEQFF.

The chain carries TRBV5-6 and TRBJ1-1; 10 bases match TRBD1. CDR3 length: 16 residues. Looked up from germline, CDR1 is SGHDT and CDR2 is YYEEEE. V trimming: 1 base; J trimming: 4 bases; junction bases outside the gene matches: 7. In DNA, the CDR3 is TGTGCCAGCAGCTTGACGACAGGGGGCTGGGGCACTGAAGCTTTCTTT. This translates into CASSLTTGGWGTEAFF.

V gene TRBV19 combines with J gene TRBJ2-7; 8 bases agree with TRBD1. From germline, CDR1 is LNHDA and CDR2 SQIVND (reference sequence). V lost 4 bases, J lost 6 bases, and 11 bases stayed unmatched. The CDR3 length is 15 residues. CDR3 nucleotide sequence: TGTGCCAGTAGTACAGGACAGGGCCCCAGTGGCGAGCAGTACTTC. The encoded protein is CASSTGQGPSGEQYF.

This chain links TRBV18 with TRBJ2-5; TRBD1 matches at 8 bases. Germline V lookup: CDR1 KGHSH, CDR2 LQKENI. This CDR3 has 13 amino acids. The J segment lost 11 bases and the V segment lost 4 bases, leaving 9 bases of the junction unmatched. The CDR3 region has the DNA TGTGCCAGCTCACGTGGACAGGGCAGGGAGCAGTACTTC. It codes for CASSRGQGREQYF.

The chain joins TRBV7-6 to TRBJ2-1; D may match TRBD1 or TRBD2 (7 bases each). Deletions cut 5 bases from V and 4 bases from J, with 15 bases between. Per germline, CDR1 SGHVS and CDR2 FNYEAQ. The CDR3 sequence is 15 residues long. The CDR3 reads CASSQGGLGYNEQFF. CDR3 in DNA: TGTGCCAGCAGCCAGGGGGGGTTAGGGTACAATGAGCAGTTCTTC.

The chain couples TRBV18 to TRBJ1-4, with D perhaps TRBD1 (6 bases). The CDR3 spans 15 residues. Trimming shortened V by 2 bases and J by 3 bases, and 10 bases separated the two germline ends. Germline assignment: CDR1 KGHSH and CDR2 LQKENI. Here the CDR3 reads CASSPGGGANEKLFF. The CDR3, as DNA: TGTGCCAGCTCACCAGGAGGGGGAGCTAATGAAAAACTGTTTTTT. Drawing the rest from reference TRBV18 and TRBJ1-4, the complete variable domain is NAGVMQNPRHLVRRRGQEARLRCSPMKGHSHVYWYRQLPEEGLKFMVYLQKENIIDESGMPKERFSAEFPKEGPSILRIQQVVRGDSAAYFCASSPGGGANEKLFFGSGTQLSVL.

The rearrangement joins TRBV6-6 to TRBJ1-2; TRBD1 aligns across 11 bases. This CDR3 is built from 14 residues. V trimming: 4 bases; J trimming: 7 bases; junction bases outside the gene matches: 5. The germline V gene encodes CDR1 MNHNY and CDR2 SVGAGI (reference sequence). The CDR3 DNA reads as TGTGCCAGCAGTTTAACCGGGACAGGGGGTGGCTACACCTTC. This encodes CASSLTGTGGGYTF.

The gene calls are TRBV6-6 and TRBJ1-4, with no clear D. The germline V and J ends were trimmed by 2 bases and 3 bases, with 4 bases remaining between them. CDR3 size: 13 residues. Germline CDR1 is MNHNY and CDR2 is SVGAGI (reference sequence). The CDR3 sequence: CASSYGSNEKLFF. The CDR3 region has the DNA TGTGCCAGCAGTTACGGGTCTAATGAAAAACTGTTTTTT.

The chain employs TRBV6-1 and TRBJ1-5; D uncertain. Germline-derived CDR1 and CDR2 are MNHNS and SASEGT. V shed 3 bases and J shed 9 bases, with 15 bases lying between them. The CDR3 covers 14 residues. The CDR3 region has the DNA TGTGCCAGCAGTGACATCGGGCACCCGGGGCCCCAGCATTTT. Amino acid sequence: CASSDIGHPGPQHF.